Given below is one T cell receptor (beta chain) in context. The sample comes from a study of blood T cell repertoires in COVID-19. Study in general: The United States, Italy and Spain provided the acute and convalescent COVID-19 samples.

Germline CDR1 and CDR2: LGHNA and YNFKEQ. The CDR3 contains 16 residues. V lost 0 bases and J lost 5; bases outside the gene matches: 5. As originally analysed: Cell counts per sample came from amplifying reference gene primers. Sequencing was performed with immunoSEQ multiplex PCR; in TCRdb, only in-frame clones are kept and a portion is missing. From that table come the V and J calls and clone size; the DNA was used to work out D and trimming. In the table there are approximately 84,000 clones, 85% to 90% of which are singletons. The source material was peripheral blood. The V call is TRBV4-2, the J call TRBJ1-5, with 9 bases lining up with TRBD1. This TCR was sampled from a human donor with active COVID-19. The donor label of this sample is uncertain. In nucleotides, the CDR3 is TGTGCCAGCAGCCAAGATCTACAGGGGGCTCATCAGCCCCAGCATTTT. Translated: CASSQDLQGAHQPQHF.